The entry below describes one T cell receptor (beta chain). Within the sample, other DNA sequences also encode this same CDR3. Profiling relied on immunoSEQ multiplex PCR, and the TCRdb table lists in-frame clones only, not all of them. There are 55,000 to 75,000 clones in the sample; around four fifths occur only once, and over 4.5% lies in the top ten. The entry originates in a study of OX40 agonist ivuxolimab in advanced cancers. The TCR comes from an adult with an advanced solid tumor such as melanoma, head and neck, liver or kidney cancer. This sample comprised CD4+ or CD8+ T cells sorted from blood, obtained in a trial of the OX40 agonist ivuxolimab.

The CDR3 here is CASSLPGQMNSPLHF. The CDR3, as DNA: TGTGCCAGCAGCTTACCGGGGCAGATGAATTCACCCCTCCACTTT. The gene calls are TRBV5-6 and TRBJ1-6; maybe TRBD1 (5 bases). Germline V gives CDR1 SGHDT, CDR2 YYEEEE. The CDR3 has 15 residues. Trimming stripped 2 bases from V and 7 bases from J, with 13 bases between.